The 14 T cell receptor beta chains in this list originate from one sample, sequenced in a study of graft-versus-host responses after intestinal transplantation. TCRdb's table, derived via immunoSEQ multiplex PCR, lists solely in-frame clones and lacks some. Among 9,500 to 15,000 clones listed, about 80% were seen once. Intraepithelial plus lamina propria lymphocytes were released by processing graft tissue. The sequenced sample was ileum tissue, obtained roughly 4.5 months after intestinal transplantation. These receptors were taken from a human patient who received an intestinal transplant, so some T cells may come from the graft donor.

By frequency in the sample, this clone is medium-sized. The gene calls are TRBV28 and TRBJ2-7; D is unclear. Looked up from germline, CDR1 is MDHEN and CDR2 is SYDVKM. V shed 5 bases and J shed 0 bases, with 8 bases lying between them. The CDR3 consists of 13 residues. CDR3 sequence reads: CASSPPSSYEQYF. CDR3 DNA sequence: TGTGCCAGCAGTCCACCGAGCTCCTACGAGCAGTACTTC. The complete variable domain, with remaining parts taken from reference TRBV28 and TRBJ2-7, reads DVKVTQSSRYLVKRTGEKVFLECVQDMDHENMFWYRQDPGLGLRLIYFSYDVKMKEKGDIPEGYSVSREKKERFSLILESASTNQTSMYLCASSPPSSYEQYFGPGTRLTVT.

This chain uses TRBV9 with TRBJ2-3, with a tentative D call TRBD2 (6 bases). The V end lost 3 bases, the J end lost 6 bases, and 11 bases lay between the germline ends. The germline V gene has CDR1 SGDLS and CDR2 YYNGEE. This CDR3 has 13 amino acids. CDR3 sequence reads: CASSATSGDTQYF. CDR3 nucleotide sequence: TGTGCCAGCAGCGCGACTAGTGGGGATACGCAGTATTTT. The variable domain in full, with the rest retrieved from reference TRBV9 and TRBJ2-3, is DSGVTQTPKHLITATGQRVTLRCSPRSGDLSVYWYQQSLDQGLQFLIQYYNGEERAKGNILERFSAQQFPDLHSELNLSSLELGDSALYFCASSATSGDTQYFGPGTRLTVL.

The rearrangement uses TRBV6-6 and TRBJ1-2; TRBD1 is a possible D gene (5 bases). This CDR3 has 14 residues. The V end was cut by 1 base, the J end by 2 bases, with 8 bases between. Germline CDR1 and CDR2: MNHNY and SVGAGI (reference sequence). The CDR3 DNA reads as TGTGCCAGCAGTTACTTGACAGCGAACTATGGCTACACCTTC. Residues: CASSYLTANYGYTF.

The V gene is TRBV7-3, the J gene TRBJ2-6; TRBD1 agrees at 12 bases. The CDR3 runs to 20 residues. CDR1 and CDR2 (germline): SGHTA, FQGTGA. The J segment lost 3 bases and the V segment lost 4 bases, leaving 13 bases of the junction unmatched. This CDR3 is CASSSPRAGTGGDGANVLTF. CDR3 nucleotide sequence: TGTGCCAGCAGCTCGCCCCGCGCCGGGACAGGGGGCGATGGGGCCAACGTCCTGACTTTC.

The count of this clone is one. The chain is built from TRBV27 and TRBJ2-1; 11 bases match TRBD2. The V gene's germline CDR1 is MNHEY and CDR2 SMNVEV (reference sequence). The V gene end was trimmed by 6 bases and the J gene end by 10 bases; junction bases not matched to a gene: 8. This CDR3 region has 14 residues. In nucleotides, the CDR3 is TGTGCCAGCAGATTAGCGGGAGGGCCCTTCGAGCAGTTCTTC. Its protein is CASRLAGGPFEQFF.

This chain links TRBV28 with TRBJ1-5; D remains unclear. Germline V gene sequence: CDR1 MDHEN, CDR2 SYDVKM. V shed 5 bases and J shed 1 base, with 9 bases lying between them. The CDR3 has 14 amino acids. CDR3 sequence reads: CASSVGQSNQPQHF. The CDR3 bases are TGTGCCAGCAGTGTGGGCCAGAGCAATCAGCCCCAGCATTTT. The full variable domain, its missing parts supplied by reference TRBV28 and TRBJ1-5, is DVKVTQSSRYLVKRTGEKVFLECVQDMDHENMFWYRQDPGLGLRLIYFSYDVKMKEKGDIPEGYSVSREKKERFSLILESASTNQTSMYLCASSVGQSNQPQHFGDGTRLSIL.

This chain links TRBV6-6 with TRBJ1-1, with a tentative D call TRBD1 (5 bases). Looked up from germline, CDR1 is MNHNY and CDR2 is SVGAGI (reference sequence). The CDR3 runs to 14 residues. Trimming removed 3 bases from V and 6 bases from J, with 14 bases in between. Here the CDR3 DNA reads TGTGCCAGCAGTTATGGGGCAGAGAGCCCTGAAGCTTTCTTT. As protein: CASSYGAESPEAFF.

V gene TRBV30 combines with J gene TRBJ1-1, with a possible D match to TRBD1 (6 bases). V lost 4 bases and J 0 bases, leaving 9 bases between the germline ends. Germline V gene data show CDR1 as GTSNPN and CDR2 as SVGIG (reference sequence). CDR3 length: 13 residues. CDR3 coding DNA: TGTGCCTGGATGGGACACCTGAACACTGAAGCTTTCTTT. This translates into CAWMGHLNTEAFF.

V gene TRBV25-1 combines with J gene TRBJ2-5; D uncertain. CDR3 length: 13 residues. V lost 2 bases and J lost 6, with 10 bases in between. Germline CDR1 reads MGHDK; CDR2 reads SYGVNS. CDR3 DNA sequence: TGTGCCAGCAGTGAAACCGGGTTCCAGACCCAGTACTTC. It translates to CASSETGFQTQYF.

The rearrangement joins TRBV28 to TRBJ2-7; TRBD2 might be the D (5 bases). This CDR3 comprises 15 residues. V lost 3 bases to trimming and J lost 1 base, with 13 bases between them. Germline CDR1 and CDR2: MDHEN and SYDVKM. The CDR3 nucleotides read TGTGCCAGCAGTTTCGTCCTAGCTTCGTCCTACGAGCAGTACTTC. This sequence encodes CASSFVLASSYEQYF.

The chain uses TRBV4-2 and TRBJ2-7, with 7 bases fitting TRBD2. The germline CDR1 and CDR2 sequences are LGHNA and YNFKEQ. V was pared by 0 bases and J by 2 bases, with 13 bases of the junction left unmatched. The CDR3 totals 18 residues. CDR3 bases: TGTGCCAGCAGCCAAGATTGGGTCAGGGCGGGAGTGGCCTACGAGCAGTACTTC. This gives the protein CASSQDWVRAGVAYEQYF.

V usage is TRBV4-3 and J usage is TRBJ1-4; D might be TRBD1 (5 bases). Germline lookup yields CDR1 LGHNA and CDR2 YSLEER. V was cut by 3 bases and J by 4 bases, with 12 bases left in between. The CDR3 is 15 residues long. Written as DNA, the CDR3 is TGCGCCAGCAGCCATATACAGGCCTATAATGAAAAACTGTTTTTT. Translating gives CASSHIQAYNEKLFF.

V gene TRBV7-2 combines with J gene TRBJ2-5, with TRBD2 identical over 9 bases. The CDR3 covers 17 residues. J gave up 5 bases and V 5 bases, and 15 bases lay outside the gene matches. Germline CDR1 and CDR2: SGHTA and FQGNSA. CDR3 residues: CASSPQGGGRGDETQYF. In DNA form, the CDR3 reads TGTGCCAGCAGCCCCCAAGGGGGCGGGAGGGGTGACGAGACCCAGTACTTC.

This clone was detected once. The chain carries TRBV7-9 and TRBJ2-7; perhaps TRBD1 as D (6 bases). CDR1 SEHNR and CDR2 FQNEAQ come from the germline V gene (reference sequence). The CDR3 sequence is 15 residues long. V lost 6 bases, J lost 3 bases, and 18 bases lay in between. CDR3 nucleotide sequence: TGTGCCAGCAGTTTCATGACAGGTCCTTTCTACGAGCAGTACTTC. This sequence encodes CASSFMTGPFYEQYF. The whole variable domain, remainder taken from reference TRBV7-9 and TRBJ2-7, is DTGVSQNPRHKITKRGQNVTFRCDPISEHNRLYWYRQTLGQGPEFLTYFQNEAQLEKSRLLSDRFSAERPKGSFSTLEIQRTEQGDSAMYLCASSFMTGPFYEQYFGPGTRLTVT.